The 28 T cell receptor beta chains in this list originate from one sample, sequenced in a study of CD4 T cell repertoires in COVID-19. The protocol was immunoSEQ multiplex PCR, while the TCRdb copy is restricted to in-frame clones and leaves out a portion. The table includes 20,000 or so clones, roughly 93% detected once. These memory T cells were uncultured and sequenced directly after ex vivo isolation. Source: circulating follicular helper CD4+ T cells (cTfh) from blood, taken before the COVID-19 pandemic. Receptor source: a human donor who had COVID-19.

About this clone itself: The sample holds other DNA sequences that translate to the same CDR3. V gene TRBV2 combines with J gene TRBJ1-6; 7 bases are shared with TRBD1. The CDR3 has 17 residues. V lost 6 bases and J lost 5; bases outside the gene matches: 13. Germline V gene lookup returns CDR1 SNHLY and CDR2 FYNNEI. CDR3: CASRTEPGTANNSPLHF. As DNA, the CDR3 is TGTGCCAGCAGGACCGAACCGGGGACAGCCAATAATTCACCCCTCCACTTT.

V and J are TRBV10-3 and TRBJ1-2, with TRBD1 matching over 9 bases. The CDR3 spans 16 residues. Per germline, CDR1 ENHRY and CDR2 SYGVKD. V gave up 2 bases and J gave up 7 bases; unmatched junction bases: 11. The CDR3 DNA follows: TGTGCCATCAGTGAGCCCCTCACACAGGGGGCTGCTGGCTACACCTTC. This translates into CAISEPLTQGAAGYTF.

The genes are TRBV6-1 and TRBJ2-2, with 8 nucleotides matching TRBD2. Germline assignment: CDR1 MNHNS and CDR2 SASEGT. The CDR3 runs to 16 residues. V shed 0 bases, J shed 4 bases, and the junction held 4 bases outside the gene matches. The CDR3 spells CASSEAGTRSTGELFF. As DNA, the CDR3 is TGTGCCAGCAGTGAAGCGGGGACTAGATCCACCGGGGAGCTGTTTTTT.

The count of this clone is one. The chain links TRBV6-1 to TRBJ2-7, with TRBD2 matching 7 bases. V lost 5 bases and J lost 3; bases outside the gene matches: 10. This CDR3 comprises 15 residues. Germline CDR1 reads MNHNS; CDR2 reads SASEGT. The CDR3 region is CASSRGLADSYEQYF. In DNA form, the CDR3 reads TGTGCCAGCAGTAGGGGTCTAGCGGATAGCTACGAGCAGTACTTC.

V is TRBV5-1 and J is TRBJ2-1, with 9 bases matching TRBD1. Trimming cost V 4 bases and J 0 bases; bases outside gene matches: 8. The CDR3 runs 17 residues. Germline V gene data show CDR1 as SGHRS and CDR2 as YFSETQ. CDR3 sequence: CASSPTLTGGSYNEQFF. The CDR3 DNA sequence: TGCGCCAGCAGCCCTACTTTGACAGGGGGCTCCTACAATGAGCAGTTCTTC.

This clone showed up just once. V gene TRBV11-2 combines with J gene TRBJ1-3; 9 bases line up with TRBD1. Germline CDR1 and CDR2: SGHAT and FQNNGV. The CDR3 consists of 15 residues. Trimming removed 5 bases from V and 3 bases from J; junction bases left unmatched: 5. The DNA for the CDR3 is TGTGCCAGCAGCGCGGGACAGGGAGTTGGAAACACCATATATTTT. Its translation is CASSAGQGVGNTIYF. Filled out from reference TRBV11-2 and TRBJ1-3, the complete variable domain reads EAGVAQSPRYKIIEKRQSVAFWCNPISGHATLYWYQQILGQGPKLLIQFQNNGVVDDSQLPKDRFSAERLKGVDSTLKIQPAKLEDSAVYLCASSAGQGVGNTIYFGEGSWLTVV.

Comment on this clone: One end of the junction fails to match germline, which may point to a read error. The rearrangement links TRBV11-2 to TRBJ2-5; 8 bases match TRBD2. CDR3 size: 17 residues. In germline, CDR1 is SGHAT, CDR2 FQNNGV. Here the CDR3 reads CASSLGSGGRSGETQYF. CDR3 coding DNA: TGTGCCAGCAGTTTAGGGTCCGGCGGGAGGTCTGGGGAGACCCAGTACTTC. Complete variable domain (other parts from reference TRBV11-2 and TRBJ2-5): EAGVAQSPRYKIIEKRQSVAFWCNPISGHATLYWYQQILGQGPKLLIQFQNNGVVDDSQLPKDRFSAERLKGVDSTLKIQPAKLEDSAVYLCASSLGSGGRSGETQYFGPGTRLLVL.

This rearrangement joins TRBV30 to TRBJ2-3; 10 nucleotides agree with TRBD2. The J segment lost 5 bases and the V segment lost 2 bases, leaving 7 bases of the junction unmatched. This CDR3 has 15 residues. Germline V gene lookup returns CDR1 GTSNPN and CDR2 SVGIG (reference sequence). In DNA form, the CDR3 reads TGTGCCTGGAGTCCGTTAGCGGGAGGTCTAGATACGCAGTATTTT. It yields the protein CAWSPLAGGLDTQYF.

Points on this clone: The sample has other DNA sequences that encode this CDR3 too. The chain has TRBV20-1 and TRBJ2-7; D is perhaps TRBD1 (6 bases). Germline values: CDR1 DFQATT, CDR2 SNEGSKA (reference sequence). With 5 bases removed from V and 6 bases from J, the gap between germline ends came to 11 bases. This CDR3 comprises 11 residues. In DNA form, the CDR3 reads TGCAGTGCTTTACAGGGACGCGAGCAGTACTTC. Amino acid sequence: CSALQGREQYF.

The chain is built from TRBV6-1 and TRBJ1-1; D may be TRBD1 (5 bases). Germline CDR1 MNHNS, CDR2 SASEGT. V gave up 4 bases and J gave up 0 bases, with 9 bases separating them. The CDR3 is 14 residues long. The DNA of the CDR3 is TGTGCCAGCAGTGCCACAGGTCTGAACACTGAAGCTTTCTTT. Its protein product is CASSATGLNTEAFF.

V gene TRBV14 combines with J gene TRBJ2-1; 11 nucleotides align to TRBD2. Losses at the gene ends were 8 bases for V and 4 bases for J; bases not matched to a gene: 7. This CDR3 spans 15 amino acids. Germline-derived CDR1 and CDR2 are SGHDN and FVKESK. For the CDR3, the DNA is TGTGCCAGCGAAAGAGGGACTAGCGGTTACAATGAGCAGTTCTTC. This sequence encodes CASERGTSGYNEQFF. The complete variable domain, with remaining parts taken from reference TRBV14 and TRBJ2-1, reads EAGVTQFPSHSVIEKGQTVTLRCDPISGHDNLYWYRRVMGKEIKFLLHFVKESKQDESGMPNNRFLAERTGGTYSTLKVQPAELEDSGVYFCASERGTSGYNEQFFGPGTRLTVL.

CDR3 region: CASSLVSRSGELFF. CDR3 nucleotide sequence: TGTGCCAGCAGCTTAGTCTCCCGTTCCGGGGAGCTGTTTTTT. The chain joins TRBV11-3 to TRBJ2-2; D unclear. The V end was cut by 1 base, the J end by 6 bases, with 9 bases between. In germline, CDR1 is SGHNT, CDR2 YENEEA. There are 14 residues in the CDR3. Looking up the rest from reference TRBV11-3 and TRBJ2-2 gives the full variable domain: EAGVVQSPRYKIIEKKQPVAFWCNPISGHNTLYWYLQNLGQGPELLIRYENEEAVDDSQLPKDRFSAERLKGVDSTLKIQPAELGDSAVYLCASSLVSRSGELFFGEGSRLTVL.

CDR3 protein: CASRGTGNSPLHF. The CDR3 DNA sequence: TGTGCCAGCAGAGGGACAGGGAATTCACCCCTCCACTTT. V is TRBV6-5 and J is TRBJ1-6; TRBD1 aligns across 9 bases. This CDR3 is 13 amino acids long. The J segment lost 7 bases and the V segment lost 6 bases, leaving 1 base of the junction unmatched. Per the germline V gene, CDR1 is MNHEY and CDR2 is SVGAGI.

The V and J genes are TRBV10-3 and TRBJ2-3; 10 bases map to TRBD1. The J segment lost 3 bases and the V segment lost 8 bases, leaving 2 bases of the junction unmatched. There are 13 residues in the CDR3. CDR1 ENHRY and CDR2 SYGVKD come from the germline V gene. The CDR3 nucleotides are TGTGCCATCGGGGACAGGGGAACAGATACGCAGTATTTT. This gives the protein CAIGDRGTDTQYF.

This clone was observed once. The chain's CDR3 is CSVAAGLTDTQYF. Here the CDR3 DNA reads TGCAGCGTTGCCGCGGGACTCACAGATACGCAGTATTTT. This chain links TRBV29-1 with TRBJ2-3; D may be TRBD2 (6 bases). This CDR3 is 13 amino acids long. Germline V gene data show CDR1 as SQVTM and CDR2 as ANQGSEA. Trimming pared 4 bases from V and 2 bases from J, leaving 10 bases between.

The rearrangement joins TRBV4-2 to TRBJ2-1; D remains ambiguous. Trimming stripped 0 bases from V and 10 bases from J, with 10 bases between. CDR1 is LGHNA, CDR2 YNFKEQ, per germline. This CDR3 region has 13 residues. Here the CDR3 DNA reads TGTGCCAGCAGCCAAGAGCCCCAAGCGGAGCAGTTCTTC. Its translation: CASSQEPQAEQFF.

The chain recombines TRBV19 with TRBJ2-3; TRBD2 matches 7 bases. Germline V gene data show CDR1 as LNHDA and CDR2 as SQIVND (reference sequence). Losses at the gene ends were 9 bases for V and 0 bases for J; bases not matched to a gene: 3. There are 13 residues in the CDR3. CDR3 nucleotide sequence: TGTGCCAGCACCGGGGGGAGCACAGATACGCAGTATTTT. Its protein is CASTGGSTDTQYF.

This clone was detected only once. V usage is TRBV29-1 and J usage is TRBJ2-3; 10 bases are a match to TRBD1. J was trimmed by 2 bases and V by 8 bases; bases with no gene match: 7. CDR1 is SQVTM and CDR2 is ANQGSEA in the germline V gene. The CDR3 contains 14 residues. Here the CDR3 DNA reads TGCAGCACCACCGGGACAGGGGCCACAGATACGCAGTATTTT. Translated, it gives CSTTGTGATDTQYF.

The chain has TRBV6-5 and TRBJ2-1; 11 positions match TRBD2. CDR3 length: 14 residues. Germline V gives CDR1 MNHEY, CDR2 SVGAGI. After removal of 6 bases from V and 7 bases from J, the junction contained 5 bases not matched to a gene. The CDR3: CASRLSGGGNEQFF. For the CDR3, the DNA is TGTGCCAGCAGGCTTAGCGGGGGGGGGAATGAGCAGTTCTTC.

The chain combines TRBV6-1 with TRBJ2-2; weak D call: TRBD1 (5 bases). The CDR3 is 15 residues long. Trimming took off 6 bases at V and 0 bases at J, with 11 bases between the two ends. Germline V CDR1 and CDR2: MNHNS, SASEGT. The CDR3 sequence: CASRKDRTNTGELFF. The CDR3 nucleotides are TGTGCCAGCAGGAAAGACAGAACGAACACCGGGGAGCTGTTTTTT.

CDR3 region: CASSAGWGNQPQHF. The CDR3 DNA reads TGTGCCAGCAGTGCAGGGTGGGGCAATCAGCCCCAGCATTTT. This rearrangement joins TRBV2 to TRBJ1-5, with a tentative D call TRBD1 (5 bases). Germline CDR1 SNHLY, CDR2 FYNNEI. The CDR3 runs to 14 residues. Trimming removed 4 bases from V and 2 bases from J, with 9 bases in between.

The chain couples TRBV5-1 to TRBJ2-5; the match to TRBD2 covers 10 bases. The germline gives CDR1 SGHRS, CDR2 YFSETQ. V lost 0 bases and J lost 5; bases outside the gene matches: 7. The length of the CDR3 is 16 residues. The CDR3 is CASSLDGSGRLETQYF. CDR3 DNA: TGCGCCAGCAGCTTGGATGGTAGCGGGAGGTTGGAGACCCAGTACTTC.

The DNA of the CDR3 is TGTGCCAGCAGTGAGATCAGGGGCAATCAGCCCCAGCATTTT. This translates into CASSEIRGNQPQHF. The V call is TRBV6-1, the J call TRBJ1-5, with a possible D match to TRBD1 (5 bases). The V and J ends lost 3 bases and 2 bases respectively, with 8 bases between them. From germline, CDR1 is MNHNS and CDR2 SASEGT. The CDR3 has 14 residues.

The V and J genes are TRBV2 and TRBJ1-2; D perhaps matches TRBD1 (6 bases). V gave up 7 bases and J gave up 4 bases, with 16 bases separating them. The CDR3 spans 14 residues. The germline V gene encodes CDR1 SNHLY and CDR2 FYNNEI. The CDR3 coding sequence is TGTGCCAGCAACACACAGGGTTCCGGCTATGGCTACACCTTC. Amino acids: CASNTQGSGYGYTF.

The chain is built from TRBV7-6 and TRBJ2-7, with D perhaps TRBD1 (5 bases). The CDR3 is 14 residues long. CDR1 is SGHVS, CDR2 FNYEAQ, per germline. V was trimmed by 0 bases and J by 6 bases, leaving 12 bases between them. The CDR3 loop reads CASSLAGVGSEQYF. The CDR3 DNA is TGTGCCAGCAGCTTAGCAGGGGTTGGTAGCGAGCAGTACTTC. The variable domain in full, with the rest retrieved from reference TRBV7-6 and TRBJ2-7, is GAGVSQSPRYKVTKRGQDVALRCDPISGHVSLYWYRQALGQGPEFLTYFNYEAQQDKSGLPNDRFSAERPEGSISTLTIQRTEQRDSAMYRCASSLAGVGSEQYFGPGTRLTVT.

CDR3 in DNA: TGTGCCAGCAGCTCTTCACGGGATTTCGGCTATGGCTACACCTTC. Its translation: CASSSSRDFGYGYTF. The chain is built from TRBV28 and TRBJ1-2, with no clear D. The CDR3 runs 15 residues. V was clipped by 6 bases and J by 4 bases, with 18 bases between them. CDR1 is MDHEN and CDR2 is SYDVKM in the germline V gene.

V is TRBV6-5 and J is TRBJ2-7; the match to TRBD2 covers 7 bases. The CDR3 is made up of 15 amino acids. Germline CDR1 is MNHEY and CDR2 is SVGAGI. V gave up 4 bases and J gave up 2 bases; unmatched junction bases: 8. CDR3 in amino acids: CASSLGTTHTYEQYF. CDR3 coding DNA: TGTGCCAGCAGTTTAGGGACTACTCACACCTACGAGCAGTACTTC.

V is TRBV20-1 and J is TRBJ2-3; D not certain. V was pared by 1 base and J by 6 bases, with 5 bases between. Per germline, CDR1 DFQATT and CDR2 SNEGSKA (reference sequence). This CDR3 region has 11 residues. The CDR3 coding sequence is TGCAGTGCTAGAGTCGCGGATACGCAGTATTTT. Translation: CSARVADTQYF.